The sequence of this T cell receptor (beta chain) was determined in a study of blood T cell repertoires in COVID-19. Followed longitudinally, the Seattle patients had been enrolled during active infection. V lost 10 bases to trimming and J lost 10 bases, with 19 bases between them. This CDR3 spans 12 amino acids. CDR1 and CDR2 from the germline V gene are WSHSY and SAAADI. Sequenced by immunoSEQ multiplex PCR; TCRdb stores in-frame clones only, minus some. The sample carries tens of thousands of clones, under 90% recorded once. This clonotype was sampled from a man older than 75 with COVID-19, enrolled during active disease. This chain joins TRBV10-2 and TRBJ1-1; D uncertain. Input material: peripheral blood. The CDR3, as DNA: TGCGCCACCCTGGTAGAGGGAAGCGGAGCTTTCTTT. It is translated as CATLVEGSGAFF.